Sequencing of this T cell receptor beta chain was carried out in a study of STAT5B mutations in CD4+ large granular lymphocyte leukemia. Study observations and caveats: CD4-sorted patient repertoires seemed more clonal than healthy CD4+ repertoires. Compared with healthy controls (2/35), patient top clones favored TRBV06 (8/27). Data were not HLA-matched across samples.

This clone was detected only a few times. Antigen specificity is unknown. Per the original methods: Productive clonotypes were detectable down to 2.59 x 10-5 frequency. Profiled with immunoSEQ multiplex PCR; TCRdb holds only in-frame clones, not every one. Clone size and V and J calls were adopted from that table, with D and trimming inferred from the DNA. The sample includes around 32,000 clones, around 71% of them seen just once. Trimming cost V 2 bases and J 0 bases, with 11 bases left between them. The CDR3 covers 16 residues. Per germline, CDR1 SEHNR and CDR2 FQNEAQ (reference sequence). Source material: CD4+ T cells from blood buffy coats. The clonotype was recovered from a human donor in good health. The V gene is TRBV7-9, the J gene TRBJ1-3, with D hard to call. CDR3 loop: CASSLNDLISGNTIYF. The CDR3 DNA is TGTGCCAGCAGCTTAAACGATCTGATCTCTGGAAACACCATATATTTT.